This T cell receptor beta chain stems from a study of vaccination effects on CD4 cells after COVID-19. Produced via immunoSEQ multiplex PCR; TCRdb's table is partial and in-frame only. Of tens of thousands of clones listed, 75% were seen once; the top ten hold 5.5% to 8.5%. To note about this clone: Its antigen is not known.

CDR1 and CDR2 (germline): LNHNV, YYDKDF (reference sequence). V trimming: 0 bases; J trimming: 8 bases; junction bases outside the gene matches: 9. This CDR3 region has 16 residues. Culture lasted roughly 9 days before CD4+ T cell isolation. By PCR, the person was confirmed to have had SARS-CoV-2 infection between March and December 2020. The cohort was immunized with two doses of either the BNT162b2 or mRNA-1273 vaccine. Half-medium changes using IL-2 medium occurred on days 3 and 7. The TCR originated in a human donor who had a prior SARS-CoV-2 infection. Specimen: CD4+ T cells from PBMCs cultured without peptide, collected after COVID-19 vaccination. The chain employs TRBV15 and TRBJ2-1, with 8 bases that match TRBD2. The CDR3 coding sequence is TGTGCCACCAGCAGAGAGGGGCTAGCGGGCGGACATGAGCAGTTCTTC. Protein: CATSREGLAGGHEQFF.